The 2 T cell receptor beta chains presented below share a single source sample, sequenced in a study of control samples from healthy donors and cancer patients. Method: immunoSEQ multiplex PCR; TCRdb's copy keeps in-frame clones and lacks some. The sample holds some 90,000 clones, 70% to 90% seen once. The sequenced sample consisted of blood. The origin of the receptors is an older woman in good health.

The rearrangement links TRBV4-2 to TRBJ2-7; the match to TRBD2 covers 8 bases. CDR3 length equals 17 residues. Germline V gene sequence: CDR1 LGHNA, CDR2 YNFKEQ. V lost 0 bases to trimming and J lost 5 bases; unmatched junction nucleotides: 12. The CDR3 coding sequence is TGTGCCAGCAGCCAAGAATACGGTCAGCGGGAGTCAGACGAGCAGTACTTC. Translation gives CASSQEYGQRESDEQYF.

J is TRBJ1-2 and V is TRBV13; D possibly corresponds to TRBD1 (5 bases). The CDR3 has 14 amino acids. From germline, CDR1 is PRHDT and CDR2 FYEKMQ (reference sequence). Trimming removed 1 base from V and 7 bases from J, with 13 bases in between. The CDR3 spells CASSLATAVGGYTF. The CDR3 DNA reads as TGTGCCAGCAGCTTAGCGACAGCCGTTGGTGGCTACACCTTC.